In this sample, the clone carrying this T cell receptor (beta chain) turned up a few times. Its antigen is not known. This specimen comes from a study of identical twins. Findings of the study overall: Analyses of zero insertions could be partly confounded by invariant MAIT and iNKT cells. Conclusions leaned on cross-sectional statistical analysis and did not track the same donors over time.

Only healthy Caucasians were included as donors. This CDR3 has 15 residues. The V gene lost 0 bases and the J gene lost 9 bases, with 18 bases spanning the gap. CDR1 is SGHRS, CDR2 YFSETQ, per germline. Via MiXCR, TCRdb re-called the 5' RACE reads, giving one row per CDR3 protein. The data hold 500,000 to 700,000 distinct CDR3 sequences, with just over 7% observed a single time. These same data were also listed under a study on yellow fever vaccine responses in identical twins. Turning to that study: Reportedly, the T cell response mounted by twins to vaccine seemed partly convergent, partly personalized.

The sample consisted of PBMCs. The chain combines TRBV5-1 with TRBJ2-5, with D possibly matching TRBD1 (5 bases). The TCR comes from a woman in her late teens or twenties in good health. CDR3 sequence: CASSLVVGEETAQYF. The CDR3 DNA is TGCGCCAGCAGCTTGGTTGTAGGGGAAGAGACGGCCCAGTACTTC.